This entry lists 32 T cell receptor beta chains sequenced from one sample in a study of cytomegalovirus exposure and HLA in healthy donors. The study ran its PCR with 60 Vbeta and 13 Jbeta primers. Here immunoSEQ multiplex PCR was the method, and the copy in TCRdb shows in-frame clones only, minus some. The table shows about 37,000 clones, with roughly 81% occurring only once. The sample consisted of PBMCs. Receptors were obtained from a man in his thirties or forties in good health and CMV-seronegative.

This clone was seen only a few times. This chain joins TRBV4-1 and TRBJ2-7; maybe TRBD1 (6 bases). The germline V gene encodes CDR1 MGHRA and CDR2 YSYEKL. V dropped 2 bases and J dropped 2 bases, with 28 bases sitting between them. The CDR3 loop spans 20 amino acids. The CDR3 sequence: CASSQIGVRVGGLIPYEQYF. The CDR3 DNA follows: TGCGCCAGCAGCCAAATAGGAGTACGGGTTGGGGGCCTAATCCCCTACGAGCAGTACTTC.

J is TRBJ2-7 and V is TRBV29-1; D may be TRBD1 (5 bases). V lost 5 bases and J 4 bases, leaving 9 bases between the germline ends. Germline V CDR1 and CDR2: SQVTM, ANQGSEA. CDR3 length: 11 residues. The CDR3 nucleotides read TGCAGCGTTACAGGATCTTACGAGCAGTACTTC. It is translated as CSVTGSYEQYF.

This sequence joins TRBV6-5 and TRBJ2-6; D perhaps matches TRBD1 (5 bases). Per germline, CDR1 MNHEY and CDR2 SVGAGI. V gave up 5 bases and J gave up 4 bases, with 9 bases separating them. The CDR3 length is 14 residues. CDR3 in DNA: TGTGCCAGCAGTCCAGGGAACGGGGCCAACGTCCTGACTTTC. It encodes CASSPGNGANVLTF.

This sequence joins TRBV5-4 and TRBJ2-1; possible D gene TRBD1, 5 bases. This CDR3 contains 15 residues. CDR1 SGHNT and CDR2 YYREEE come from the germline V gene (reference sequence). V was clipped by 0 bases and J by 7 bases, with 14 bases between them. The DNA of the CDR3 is TGTGCCAGCAGCTTGGGGGGCCGAGGTGAGAATGAGCAGTTCTTC. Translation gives CASSLGGRGENEQFF.

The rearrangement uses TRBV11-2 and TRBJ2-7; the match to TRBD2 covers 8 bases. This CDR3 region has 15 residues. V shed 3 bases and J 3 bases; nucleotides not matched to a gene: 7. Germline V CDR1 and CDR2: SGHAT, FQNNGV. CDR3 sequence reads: CASSFSPGGYYEQYF. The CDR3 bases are TGTGCCAGCAGCTTCTCACCGGGGGGGTACTACGAGCAGTACTTC.

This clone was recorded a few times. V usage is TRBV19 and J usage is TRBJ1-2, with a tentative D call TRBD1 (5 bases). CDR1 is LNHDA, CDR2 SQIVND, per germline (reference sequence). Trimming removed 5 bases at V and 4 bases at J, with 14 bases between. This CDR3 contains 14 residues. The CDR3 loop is CASSPTARLYGYTF. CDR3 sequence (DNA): TGTGCCAGTAGTCCGACAGCCCGCCTCTATGGCTACACCTTC.

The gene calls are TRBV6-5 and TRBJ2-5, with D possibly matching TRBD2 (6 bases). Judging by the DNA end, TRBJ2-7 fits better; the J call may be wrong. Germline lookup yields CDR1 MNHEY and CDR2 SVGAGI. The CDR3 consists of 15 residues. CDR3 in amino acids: CASRQRAGLSYEQYF. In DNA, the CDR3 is TGTGCCAGCAGGCAGAGGGCGGGGCTCTCCTACGAGCAGTACTTC.

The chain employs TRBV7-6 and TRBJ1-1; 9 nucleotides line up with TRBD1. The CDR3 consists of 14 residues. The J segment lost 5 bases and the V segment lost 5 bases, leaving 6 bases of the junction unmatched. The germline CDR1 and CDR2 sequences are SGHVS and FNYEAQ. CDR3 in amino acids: CASSQGQGRTEAFF. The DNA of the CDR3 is TGTGCCAGCAGCCAGGGACAGGGAAGGACTGAAGCTTTCTTT.

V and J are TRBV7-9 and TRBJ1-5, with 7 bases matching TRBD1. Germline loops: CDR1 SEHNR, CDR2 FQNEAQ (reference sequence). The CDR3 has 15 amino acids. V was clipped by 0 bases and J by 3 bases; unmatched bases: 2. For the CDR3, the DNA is TGTGCCAGCAGCTTAGCGGGGACAGACAATCAGCCCCAGCATTTT. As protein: CASSLAGTDNQPQHF.

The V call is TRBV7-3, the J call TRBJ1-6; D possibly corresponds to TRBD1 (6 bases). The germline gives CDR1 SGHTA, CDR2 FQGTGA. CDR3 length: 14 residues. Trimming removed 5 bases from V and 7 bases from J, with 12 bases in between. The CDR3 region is CASSRDIANSPLHF. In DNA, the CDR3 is TGTGCCAGCAGCCGGGACATAGCAAATTCACCCCTCCACTTT.

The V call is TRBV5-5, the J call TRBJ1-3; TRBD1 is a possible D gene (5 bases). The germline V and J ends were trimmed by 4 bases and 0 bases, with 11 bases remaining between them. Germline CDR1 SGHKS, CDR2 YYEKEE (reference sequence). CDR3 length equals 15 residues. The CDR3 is CASSRDSLSGNTIYF. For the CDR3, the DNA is TGTGCCAGCAGCCGAGACAGTCTCTCTGGAAACACCATATATTTT.

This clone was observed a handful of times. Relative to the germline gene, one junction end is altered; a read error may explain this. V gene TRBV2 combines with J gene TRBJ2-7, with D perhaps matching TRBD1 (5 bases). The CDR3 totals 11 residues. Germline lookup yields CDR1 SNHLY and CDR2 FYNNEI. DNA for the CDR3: TGTGCCAGCAGTGATTCTACGTGGGGCTTCTTC. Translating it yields CASSDSTWGFF.

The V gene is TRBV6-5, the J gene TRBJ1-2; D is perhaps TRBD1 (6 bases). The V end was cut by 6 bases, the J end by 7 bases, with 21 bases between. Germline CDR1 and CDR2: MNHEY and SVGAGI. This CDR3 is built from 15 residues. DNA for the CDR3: TGTGCCAGCAGCCCGGTTACAGGGATCGTAGGTGGCTACACCTTC. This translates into CASSPVTGIVGGYTF.

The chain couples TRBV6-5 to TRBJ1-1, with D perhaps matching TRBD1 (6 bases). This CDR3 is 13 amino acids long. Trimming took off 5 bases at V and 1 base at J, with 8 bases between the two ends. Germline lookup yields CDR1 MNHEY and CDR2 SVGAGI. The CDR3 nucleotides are TGTGCCAGCAGTGGGACAACGAACACTGAAGCTTTCTTT. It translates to CASSGTTNTEAFF.

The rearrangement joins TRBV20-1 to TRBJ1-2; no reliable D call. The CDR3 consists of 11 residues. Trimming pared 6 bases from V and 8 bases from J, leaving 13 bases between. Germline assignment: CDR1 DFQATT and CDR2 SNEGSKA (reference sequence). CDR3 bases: TGCAGTGCCTACCGTACAGACGGCTACACCTTC. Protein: CSAYRTDGYTF.

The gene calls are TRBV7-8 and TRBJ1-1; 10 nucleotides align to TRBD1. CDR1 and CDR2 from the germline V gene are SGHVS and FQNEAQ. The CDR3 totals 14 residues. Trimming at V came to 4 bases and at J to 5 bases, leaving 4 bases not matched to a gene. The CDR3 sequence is CASSSDRGGTEAFF. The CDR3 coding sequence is TGTGCCAGCAGCTCGGACAGGGGGGGAACTGAAGCTTTCTTT.

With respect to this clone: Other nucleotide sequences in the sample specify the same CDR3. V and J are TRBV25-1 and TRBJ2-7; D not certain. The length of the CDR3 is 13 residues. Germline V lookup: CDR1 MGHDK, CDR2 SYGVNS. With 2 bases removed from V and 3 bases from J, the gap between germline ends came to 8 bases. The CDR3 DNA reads TGTGCCAGCAGTGAACGTGGGCTCTACGAGCAGTACTTC. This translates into CASSERGLYEQYF.

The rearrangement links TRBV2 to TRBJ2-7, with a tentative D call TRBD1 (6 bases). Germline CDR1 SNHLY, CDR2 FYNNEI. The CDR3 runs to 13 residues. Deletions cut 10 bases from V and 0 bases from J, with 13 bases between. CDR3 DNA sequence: TGTGCCATCCCGGGACACCCCTCCTACGAGCAGTACTTC. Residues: CAIPGHPSYEQYF.

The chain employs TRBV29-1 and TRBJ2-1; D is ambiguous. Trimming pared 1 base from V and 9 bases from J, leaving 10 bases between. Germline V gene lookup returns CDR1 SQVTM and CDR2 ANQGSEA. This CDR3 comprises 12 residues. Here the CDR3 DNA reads TGCAGCGTTGAAGCCTTTTCGAGTGAGCAGTTCTTC. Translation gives CSVEAFSSEQFF.

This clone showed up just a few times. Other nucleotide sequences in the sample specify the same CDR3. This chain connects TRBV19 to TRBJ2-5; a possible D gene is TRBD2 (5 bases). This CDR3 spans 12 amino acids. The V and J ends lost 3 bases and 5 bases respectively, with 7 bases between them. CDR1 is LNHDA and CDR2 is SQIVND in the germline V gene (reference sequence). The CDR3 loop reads CASSIRGETQYF. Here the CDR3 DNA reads TGTGCCAGTAGTATTCGCGGGGAGACCCAGTACTTC.

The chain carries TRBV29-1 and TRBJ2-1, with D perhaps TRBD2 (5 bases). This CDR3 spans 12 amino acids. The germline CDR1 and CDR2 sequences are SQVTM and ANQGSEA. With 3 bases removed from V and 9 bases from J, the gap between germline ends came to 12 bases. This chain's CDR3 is CSVDGRVGEQFF. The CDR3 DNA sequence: TGCAGCGTTGATGGGCGGGTGGGTGAGCAGTTCTTC.

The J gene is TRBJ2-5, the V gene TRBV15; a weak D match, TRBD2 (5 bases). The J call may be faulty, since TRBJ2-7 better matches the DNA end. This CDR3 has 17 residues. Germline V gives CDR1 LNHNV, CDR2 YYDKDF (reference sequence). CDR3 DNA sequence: TGTGCCACCGGCGACTCTAGTAGAGGGAGAAATCTTTACGAGCAGTACTTC. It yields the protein CATGDSSRGRNLYEQYF.

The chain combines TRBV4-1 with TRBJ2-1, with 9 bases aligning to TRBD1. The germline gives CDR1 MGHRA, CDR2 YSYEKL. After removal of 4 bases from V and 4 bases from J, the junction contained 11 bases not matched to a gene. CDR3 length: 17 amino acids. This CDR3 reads CASSRKSGTGTYNEQFF. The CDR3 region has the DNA TGCGCCAGCAGCCGTAAATCCGGGACAGGGACTTACAATGAGCAGTTCTTC.

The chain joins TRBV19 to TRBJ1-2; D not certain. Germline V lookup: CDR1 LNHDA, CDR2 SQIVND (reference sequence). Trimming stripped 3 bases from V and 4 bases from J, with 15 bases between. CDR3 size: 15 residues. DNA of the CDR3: TGTGCCAGTAGTATCGCCCAACAGATGAGCTATGGCTACACCTTC. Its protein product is CASSIAQQMSYGYTF.

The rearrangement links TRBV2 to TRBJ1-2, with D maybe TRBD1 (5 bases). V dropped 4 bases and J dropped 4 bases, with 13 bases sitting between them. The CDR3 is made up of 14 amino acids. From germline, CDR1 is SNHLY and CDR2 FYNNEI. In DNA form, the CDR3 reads TGTGCCAGCAGTGGAACAGGATACGCCTATGGCTACACCTTC. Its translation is CASSGTGYAYGYTF.

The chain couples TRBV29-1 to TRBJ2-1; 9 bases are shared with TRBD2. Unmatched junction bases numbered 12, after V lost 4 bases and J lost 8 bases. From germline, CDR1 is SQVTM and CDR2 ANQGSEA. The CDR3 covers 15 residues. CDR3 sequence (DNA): TGCAGCGTTGTCTGGTTGGCTAGCGGGAATGATGAGCAGTTCTTC. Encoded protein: CSVVWLASGNDEQFF.

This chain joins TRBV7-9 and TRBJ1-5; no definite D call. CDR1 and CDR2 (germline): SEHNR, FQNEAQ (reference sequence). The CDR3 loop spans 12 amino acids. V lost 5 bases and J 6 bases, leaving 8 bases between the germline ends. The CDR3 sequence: CASSRESQPQHF. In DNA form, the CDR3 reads TGTGCCAGCAGCCGGGAGTCTCAGCCCCAGCATTTT. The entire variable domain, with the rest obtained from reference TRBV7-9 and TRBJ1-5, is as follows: DTGVSQNPRHKITKRGQNVTFRCDPISEHNRLYWYRQTLGQGPEFLTYFQNEAQLEKSRLLSDRFSAERPKGSFSTLEIQRTEQGDSAMYLCASSRESQPQHFGDGTRLSIL.

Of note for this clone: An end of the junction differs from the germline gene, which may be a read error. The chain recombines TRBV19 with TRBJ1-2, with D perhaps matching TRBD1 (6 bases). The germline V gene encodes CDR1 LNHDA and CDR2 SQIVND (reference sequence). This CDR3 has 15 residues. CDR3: CASRLQGVFGHGYPF. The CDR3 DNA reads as TGTGCCAGTAGGCTACAGGGTGTATTCGGTCATGGCTACCCCTTC. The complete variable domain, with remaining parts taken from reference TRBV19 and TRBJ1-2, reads DGGITQSPKYLFRKEGQNVTLSCEQNLNHDAMYWYRQDPGQGLRLIYYSQIVNDFQKGDIAEGYSVSREKKESFPLTVTSAQKNPTAFYLCASRLQGVFGHGYPFGSGTRLTVV.

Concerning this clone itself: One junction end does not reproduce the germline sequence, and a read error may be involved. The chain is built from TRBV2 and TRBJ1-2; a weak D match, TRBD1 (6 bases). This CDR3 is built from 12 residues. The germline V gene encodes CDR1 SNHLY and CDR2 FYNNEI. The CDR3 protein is CASRGYREGYPF. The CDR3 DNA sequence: TGTGCCAGCAGGGGGTACAGGGAAGGCTACCCCTTC. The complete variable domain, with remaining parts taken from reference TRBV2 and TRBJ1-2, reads EPEVTQTPSHQVTQMGQEVILRCVPISNHLYFYWYRQILGQKVEFLVSFYNNEISEKSEIFDDQFSVERPDGSNFTLKIRSTKLEDSAMYFCASRGYREGYPFGSGTRLTVV.

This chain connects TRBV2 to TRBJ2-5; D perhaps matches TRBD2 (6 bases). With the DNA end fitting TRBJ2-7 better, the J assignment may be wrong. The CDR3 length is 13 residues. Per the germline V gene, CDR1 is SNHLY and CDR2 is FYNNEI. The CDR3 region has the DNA TGTGCCAGCAGTGTAGCGGTTACCTACGAGCAGTACTTC. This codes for CASSVAVTYEQYF.

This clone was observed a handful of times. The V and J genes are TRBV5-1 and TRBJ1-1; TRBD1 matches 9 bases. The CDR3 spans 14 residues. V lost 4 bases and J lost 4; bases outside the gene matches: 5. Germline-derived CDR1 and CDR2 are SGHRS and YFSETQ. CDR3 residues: CASSRLTGGTEAFF. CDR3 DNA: TGCGCCAGCAGCCGACTGACAGGGGGCACTGAAGCTTTCTTT.

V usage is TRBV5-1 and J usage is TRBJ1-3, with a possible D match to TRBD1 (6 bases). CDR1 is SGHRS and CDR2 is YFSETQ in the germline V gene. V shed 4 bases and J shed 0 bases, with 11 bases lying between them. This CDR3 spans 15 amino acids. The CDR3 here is CASSPDSYSGNTIYF. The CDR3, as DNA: TGCGCCAGCAGCCCGGACAGTTACTCTGGAAACACCATATATTTT.